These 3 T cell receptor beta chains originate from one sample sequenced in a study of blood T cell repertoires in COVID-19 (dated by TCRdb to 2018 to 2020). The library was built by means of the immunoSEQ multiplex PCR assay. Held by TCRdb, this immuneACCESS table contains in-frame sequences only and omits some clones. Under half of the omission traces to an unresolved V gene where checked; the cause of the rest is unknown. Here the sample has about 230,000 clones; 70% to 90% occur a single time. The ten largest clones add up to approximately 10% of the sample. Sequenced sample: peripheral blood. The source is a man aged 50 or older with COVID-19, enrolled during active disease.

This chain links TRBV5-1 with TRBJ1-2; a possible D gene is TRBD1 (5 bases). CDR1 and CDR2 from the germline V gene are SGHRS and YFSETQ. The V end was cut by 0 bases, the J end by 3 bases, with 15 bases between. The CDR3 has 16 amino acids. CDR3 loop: CASSLAKVGLDYGYTF. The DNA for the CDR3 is TGCGCCAGCAGCTTGGCCAAGGTGGGGCTGGACTATGGCTACACCTTC.

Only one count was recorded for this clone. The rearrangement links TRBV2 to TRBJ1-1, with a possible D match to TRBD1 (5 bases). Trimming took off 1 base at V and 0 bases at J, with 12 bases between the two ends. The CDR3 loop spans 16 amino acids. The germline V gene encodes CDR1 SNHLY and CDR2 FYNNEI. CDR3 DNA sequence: TGTGCCAGCAGTGAAGAAGGGGCCTACATGAACACTGAAGCTTTCTTT. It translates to CASSEEGAYMNTEAFF.

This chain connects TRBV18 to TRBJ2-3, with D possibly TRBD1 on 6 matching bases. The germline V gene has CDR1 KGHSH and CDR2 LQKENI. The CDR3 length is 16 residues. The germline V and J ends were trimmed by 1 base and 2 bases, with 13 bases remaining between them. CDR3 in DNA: TGTGCCAGCTCACCACGACAGGACAGCTCCACAGATACGCAGTATTTT. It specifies CASSPRQDSSTDTQYF.